The rows below give T cell receptor beta chains drawn from one sample of a study of CD8+ T cells in alopecia areata. The data were produced by immunoSEQ multiplex PCR, yet TCRdb's version contains in-frame clones alone and is incomplete. The sample carries 65,000 to 90,000 clones, roughly 47% recorded once. The specimen was NKG2D-high CD8+ T cells sorted from blood. These receptor sequences come from a human donor with alopecia areata. CDR3s include the opening cysteine and the closing phenylalanine or tryptophan. D genes are given only for firm matches. Clone size is shown for a subset of rows, as once, few, many or a class of expanded clone.

j_gene	v_gene	abundance	d_gene	CDR3nt	CDR3aa
TRBJ2-7	TRBV29-1	few	NA	TGCAGCGTAGACGGGACATTTACCTACGAGCAGTACTTC	CSVDGTFTYEQYF
TRBJ1-4	TRBV13	NA	NA	TGTGCCAGCAGCTTAGGGACAACGGGTGGTGAAAAACTGTTTTTT	CASSLGTTGGEKLFF
TRBJ2-1	TRBV5-4	NA	NA	TGTGCCAGCAGCTTAGGGGGTGAGCAGTTCTTC	CASSLGGEQFF
TRBJ2-3	TRBV14	few	NA	TGTGCCAGCAGCCAAGCAGTCGCGGATACGCAGTATTTT	CASSQAVADTQYF
TRBJ2-7	TRBV28	NA	TRBD2	TGTGCCAGCAGTCCGCCGGAGATGGCGGGAGGGGACCACGAGCAGTACTTC	CASSPPEMAGGDHEQYF
TRBJ2-1	TRBV14	NA	NA	TGTGCCAGCAGCCAACTTACTAGCGAGCAGTTCTTC	CASSQLTSEQFF
TRBJ2-1	TRBV29-1	NA	NA	TGCAGCGTTGGACACCACAATGAGCAGTTCTTC	CSVGHHNEQFF
TRBJ1-6	TRBV6-6	medium-sized	NA	TGTGCCAGCAGTTACGTGGCAGCTAGTATGGATTCACCCCTCCACTTT	CASSYVAASMDSPLHF
TRBJ2-7	TRBV23-1	NA	NA	TGCGCCAGCGCTTACCGGGACCGGGCCTGCGAGCAGTACTTC	CASAYRDRACEQYF
TRBJ1-1	TRBV30	NA	NA	TGTGCCGCCGGGGGTGAAGCTTTCTTT	CAAGGEAFF